The 8 T cell receptor beta chains below all came from one sample that was sequenced in a study of control samples from healthy donors and cancer patients. Produced via immunoSEQ multiplex PCR; TCRdb's table is partial and in-frame only. The data show 160,000 or so clones, with just under 95% seen just once and under 8.5% held by the top ten. The sequenced sample was blood. The receptor set was obtained from a woman between 40 and 50 years old in good health.

J is TRBJ2-1 and V is TRBV5-1; 8 nucleotides line up with TRBD1. The ends lost 2 bases at V and 7 bases at J; junction bases unmatched: 8. Germline CDR1 and CDR2: SGHRS and YFSETQ. The CDR3 has 15 residues. The CDR3 DNA sequence: TGCGCCAGCAGCTTCCTCGGACAGGGTTCGAATGAGCAGTTCTTC. Protein product: CASSFLGQGSNEQFF.

This clone showed up just a few times. V gene TRBV7-9 combines with J gene TRBJ1-4; D uncertain. This CDR3 has 16 amino acids. Trimming cost V 4 bases and J 3 bases, with 15 bases left between them. Germline values: CDR1 SEHNR, CDR2 FQNEAQ (reference sequence). The CDR3 protein is CASSSPNNRPNEKLFF. Here the CDR3 DNA reads TGTGCCAGCAGCTCCCCTAACAACCGACCTAATGAAAAACTGTTTTTT.

The rearrangement links TRBV30 to TRBJ1-6, with D uncertain. The CDR3 is made up of 11 amino acids. Trimming shortened V by 5 bases and J by 7 bases, and 6 bases separated the two germline ends. In germline, CDR1 is GTSNPN, CDR2 SVGIG (reference sequence). CDR3 in amino acids: CAWGGNSPLHF. The CDR3 DNA sequence: TGTGCCTGGGGAGGGAATTCACCCCTCCACTTT.

This clone has just a few counts. The chain links TRBV7-9 to TRBJ2-2; the D is unclear. V was pared by 0 bases and J by 0 bases, with 14 bases between. The CDR3 runs 18 residues. Germline V gene sequence: CDR1 SEHNR, CDR2 FQNEAQ (reference sequence). The CDR3 is CASSLAYAENPNTGELFF. The DNA for the CDR3 is TGTGCCAGCAGCTTAGCGTATGCGGAGAATCCGAACACCGGGGAGCTGTTTTTT. Full variable domain (outside the CDR3, taken from reference TRBV7-9 and TRBJ2-2): DTGVSQNPRHKITKRGQNVTFRCDPISEHNRLYWYRQTLGQGPEFLTYFQNEAQLEKSRLLSDRFSAERPKGSFSTLEIQRTEQGDSAMYLCASSLAYAENPNTGELFFGEGSRLTVL.

The chain employs TRBV29-1 and TRBJ2-5, with unresolved D. CDR1 is SQVTM, CDR2 ANQGSEA, per germline. This CDR3 contains 14 residues. Trimming left V 4 bases short and J 2 bases short, with 14 bases between. Here the CDR3 DNA reads TGCAGCGTTGGCTTTCGTGCTGTTCAAGAGACCCAGTACTTC. Its protein is CSVGFRAVQETQYF.

The chain employs TRBV5-4 and TRBJ2-1; a possible D gene is TRBD2 (5 bases). Per the germline V gene, CDR1 is SGHNT and CDR2 is YYREEE (reference sequence). This CDR3 is 14 amino acids long. V lost 4 bases and J lost 8, with 16 bases in between. The CDR3 here is CASSLGAGSDEQFF. For the CDR3, the DNA is TGTGCCAGCAGCCTTGGCGCGGGCTCCGATGAGCAGTTCTTC.

This chain links TRBV18 with TRBJ1-1; 9 bases are a match to TRBD1. Per the germline V gene, CDR1 is KGHSH and CDR2 is LQKENI. V lost 2 bases to trimming and J lost 1 base; unmatched junction nucleotides: 8. This CDR3 is 17 amino acids long. CDR3 amino acids: CASSPTGTGRRNTEAFF. CDR3 nucleotide sequence: TGTGCCAGCTCACCAACGGGGACAGGGAGGAGGAACACTGAAGCTTTCTTT. The full variable domain, completed using reference TRBV18 and TRBJ1-1, is NAGVMQNPRHLVRRRGQEARLRCSPMKGHSHVYWYRQLPEEGLKFMVYLQKENIIDESGMPKERFSAEFPKEGPSILRIQQVVRGDSAAYFCASSPTGTGRRNTEAFFGQGTRLTVV.

The J gene is TRBJ2-7, the V gene TRBV3-1 (or the pseudogene TRBV3-2); D is unclear. The CDR3 covers 11 residues. The germline V and J ends were trimmed by 1 base and 6 bases, with 4 bases remaining between them. Germline CDR1 LGHDT, CDR2 YNNKEL (reference sequence). CDR3 DNA: TGTGCCAGCAGCCAAGTGGGCGAGCAGTACTTC. Its translation is CASSQVGEQYF.